This T cell receptor (beta chain) was recovered during a study of blood T cell repertoires in COVID-19. For the study at large: Spain, Italy and the United States supplied samples that represented acute and convalescent COVID-19. T cells, B-cell-depleted T cells, or PBMCs supplied cDNA or gDNA.

Original handling: Reference gene primer amplification gave nucleated cell count estimates. TCRdb's table, derived via immunoSEQ multiplex PCR, lists solely in-frame clones and lacks some. V, J and clone size are taken as reported in that table, and D and trimming were inferred from the DNA itself. There are approximately 76,000 clones in the sample; about 90% occur only once, and under 55% lies in the top ten. The CDR3 is 15 amino acids. CDR1 is KGHSH, CDR2 LQKENI, per germline. With 5 bases clipped from V and 3 bases from J, the junction kept 6 bases outside the gene matches. This chain connects TRBV18 to TRBJ2-2; 7 bases match TRBD2. The TCR comes from a human donor in a cohort sampled during active COVID-19. The specimen sequenced was peripheral blood. CDR3 in DNA: TGTGCCAGCTCATACGGACTAGAGGACACCGGGGAGCTGTTTTTT. It yields the protein CASSYGLEDTGELFF.